This T cell receptor beta chain comes out of a study of blood T cell repertoires in COVID-19. Study at large: Acute and convalescent COVID-19 samples came from the United States, Italy and Spain.

Germline CDR1 and CDR2: SGHAT and FQNNGV. The CDR3 totals 17 residues. Trimming pared 5 bases from V and 1 base from J, leaving 21 bases between. Authors' methods: Estimated nucleated cell counts came from reference gene primer amplification. Some clones are missing from TCRdb's copy, which holds only in-frame ones; the method was immunoSEQ multiplex PCR. For V, J and clone size, that table is used; D and trimming come from the DNA. Among about 150,000 clones listed, 87% were seen once. Specimen: peripheral blood. The chain recombines TRBV11-2 with TRBJ2-7, with a possible D match to TRBD2 (5 bases). The sequence was collected from a human donor in a cohort sampled during active COVID-19. The DNA of the CDR3 is TGTGCCAGCAGCCCAAGACTTAGGGCGGGTGCGTCCTACGAGCAGTACTTC. Protein sequence: CASSPRLRAGASYEQYF.